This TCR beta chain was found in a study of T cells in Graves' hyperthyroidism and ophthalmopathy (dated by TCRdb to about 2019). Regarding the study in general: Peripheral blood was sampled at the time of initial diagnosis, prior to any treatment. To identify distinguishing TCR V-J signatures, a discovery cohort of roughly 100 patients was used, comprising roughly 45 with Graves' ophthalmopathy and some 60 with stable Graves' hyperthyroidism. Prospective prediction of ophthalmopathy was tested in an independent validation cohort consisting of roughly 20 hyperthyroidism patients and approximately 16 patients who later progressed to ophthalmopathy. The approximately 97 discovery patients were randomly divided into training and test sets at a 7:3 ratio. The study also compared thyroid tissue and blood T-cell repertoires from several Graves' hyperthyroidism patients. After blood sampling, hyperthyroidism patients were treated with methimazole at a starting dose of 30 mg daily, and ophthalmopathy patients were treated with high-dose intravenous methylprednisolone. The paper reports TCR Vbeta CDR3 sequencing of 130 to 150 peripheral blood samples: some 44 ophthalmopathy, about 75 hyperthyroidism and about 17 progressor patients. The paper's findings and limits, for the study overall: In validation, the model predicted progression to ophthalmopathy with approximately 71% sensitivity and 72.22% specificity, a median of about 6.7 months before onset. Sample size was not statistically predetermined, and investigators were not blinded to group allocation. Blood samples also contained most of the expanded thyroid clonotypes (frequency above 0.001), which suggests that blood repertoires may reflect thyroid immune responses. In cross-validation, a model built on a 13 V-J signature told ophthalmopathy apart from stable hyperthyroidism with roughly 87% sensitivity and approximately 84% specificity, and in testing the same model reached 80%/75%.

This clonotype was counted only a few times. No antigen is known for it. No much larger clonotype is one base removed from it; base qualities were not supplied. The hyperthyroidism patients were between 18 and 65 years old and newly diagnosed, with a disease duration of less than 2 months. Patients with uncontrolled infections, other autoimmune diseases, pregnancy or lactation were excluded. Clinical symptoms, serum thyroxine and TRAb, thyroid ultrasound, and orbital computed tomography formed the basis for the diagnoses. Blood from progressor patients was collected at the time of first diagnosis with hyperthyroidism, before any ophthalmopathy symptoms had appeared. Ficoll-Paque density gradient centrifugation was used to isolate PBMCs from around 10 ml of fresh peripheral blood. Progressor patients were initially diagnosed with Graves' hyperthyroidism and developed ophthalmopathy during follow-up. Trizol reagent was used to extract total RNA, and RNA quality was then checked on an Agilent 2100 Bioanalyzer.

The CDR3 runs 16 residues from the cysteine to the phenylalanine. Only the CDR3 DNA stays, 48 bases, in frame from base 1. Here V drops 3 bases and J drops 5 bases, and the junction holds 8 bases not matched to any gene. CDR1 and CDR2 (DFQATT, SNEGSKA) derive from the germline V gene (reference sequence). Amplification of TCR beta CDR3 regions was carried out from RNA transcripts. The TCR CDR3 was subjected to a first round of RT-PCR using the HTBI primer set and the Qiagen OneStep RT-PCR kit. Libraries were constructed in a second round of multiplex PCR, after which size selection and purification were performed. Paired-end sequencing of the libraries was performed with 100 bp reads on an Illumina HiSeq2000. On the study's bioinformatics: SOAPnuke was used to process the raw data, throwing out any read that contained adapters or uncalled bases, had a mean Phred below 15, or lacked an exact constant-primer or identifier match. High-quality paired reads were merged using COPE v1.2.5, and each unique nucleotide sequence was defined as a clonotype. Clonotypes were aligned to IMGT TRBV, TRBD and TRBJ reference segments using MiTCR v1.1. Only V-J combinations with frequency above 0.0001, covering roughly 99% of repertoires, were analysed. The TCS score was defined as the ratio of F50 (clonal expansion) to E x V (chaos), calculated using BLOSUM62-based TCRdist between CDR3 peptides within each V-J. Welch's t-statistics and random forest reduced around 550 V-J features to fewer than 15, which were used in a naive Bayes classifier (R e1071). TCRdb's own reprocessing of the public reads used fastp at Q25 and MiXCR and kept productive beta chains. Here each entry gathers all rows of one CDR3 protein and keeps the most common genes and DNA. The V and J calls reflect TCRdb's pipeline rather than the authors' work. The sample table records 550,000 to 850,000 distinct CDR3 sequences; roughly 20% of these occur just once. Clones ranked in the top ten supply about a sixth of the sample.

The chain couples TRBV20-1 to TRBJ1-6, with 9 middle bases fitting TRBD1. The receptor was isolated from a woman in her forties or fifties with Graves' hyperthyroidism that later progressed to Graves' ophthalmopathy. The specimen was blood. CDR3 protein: CSARGDRVLNNSPLHF. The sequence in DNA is TGCAGTGCTAGGGGGGACAGGGTTTTGAATAATTCACCCCTCCACTTT.